These T cell receptor beta chains were read from a single sample in a study of T cells after yellow fever vaccination. TCRdb re-derived calls from the 5' RACE reads in MiXCR, one entry per CDR3 protein. This sample has about 160,000 distinct CDR3 sequences, with less than 9% found just once. The sequencing used CD4+ T cells sorted from PBMCs, collected about 5 days after the first yellow fever vaccination. These TCRs come from a man between 18 and 35 years old who received the YFV17D yellow fever vaccine. Each CDR3 is given with its conserved first and last residue. The D gene is left open where the match is weak. Clone size appears in some rows only: once, few, many, or a class for an expanded clone.

clone_size j_call d_call v_call cdr3_nt cdr3_aa
few TRBJ2-3 TRBD2 TRBV29-1 TGCAGCGTTGAAGATCTACTAGCGGGGGTCACAGATACGCAGTATTTT CSVEDLLAGVTDTQYF
medium-sized TRBJ2-1 TRBD2 TRBV7-2 TGTGCCAGCAGCTTAAGTAGCGGGGGGCTGTATGAGCAGTTCTTC CASSLSSGGLYEQFF
NA TRBJ1-2 TRBD1 TRBV7-2 TGTGCCAGCAGCTTAGCGCAAACAGGGGGCGGCTACACCTTC CASSLAQTGGGYTF
many TRBJ1-5 NA TRBV12-5 TGTGCTAGTGGTTTGCCGGGCAGAGGTCAGCCCCAGCATTTT CASGLPGRGQPQHF
NA TRBJ2-2 TRBD2 TRBV5-8 TGTGCCAGCAGCGTGACGGGGGGGCGAGGGACCGGGGAGCTGTTTTTT CASSVTGGRGTGELFF
NA TRBJ2-2 NA TRBV5-1 TGCGCCAGCAGCTCTAGACAGTACACCGGGGAGCTGTTTTTT CASSSRQYTGELFF
NA TRBJ2-6 NA TRBV6-5 TGTGCCAGCAGTAACCCAACTCGGAGGAGGGGGCTAACGGCCGTCCTGACTTTC CASSNPTRRRGLTAVLTF
few TRBJ2-5 TRBD2 TRBV20-1 TGCAGTGCTAGAGTTCCGGGGGGGGAAGAGACCCAGTACTTC CSARVPGGEETQYF
NA TRBJ2-5 NA TRBV20-1 TGCAGTTCAAAAAGAGAGGGGATCGTGGAAGAGACCCAGTACTTC CSSKREGIVEETQYF
many TRBJ1-5 NA TRBV6-1 TGTGCCAGCAGCCGCTCCGGGGGGAATCAGCCCCAGCATTTT CASSRSGGNQPQHF
many TRBJ2-2 TRBD1 TRBV5-1 TGCGCCAGCAGCCGGACAGGGACCGGGGAGCTGTTTTTT CASSRTGTGELFF
many TRBJ2-1 TRBD2 TRBV5-1 TGCGCCAGCAGCTTGGAAGCGGGGCCCCGGGTTGAGCAGTTCTTC CASSLEAGPRVEQFF
many TRBJ2-5 NA TRBV7-9 TGTGCCAGCAGCTTAGCCCCGGACAAAGAGACCCAGTACTTC CASSLAPDKETQYF
NA TRBJ2-7 NA TRBV5-1 TGCGCCAGCAGCTTAGGCAGAGCCTACGAGCAGTACTTC CASSLGRAYEQYF
few TRBJ2-3 NA TRBV5-1 TGCGCCAGCAGCTTGGGACAGGTGGGAGTTGGGGATACGCAGTATTTT CASSLGQVGVGDTQYF
many TRBJ1-3 TRBD1 TRBV4-3 TGCGCCAGCAGCCTGGATATAAGCGGACAGGGTGGAAACACCATATATTTT CASSLDISGQGGNTIYF
many TRBJ1-5 NA TRBV5-1 TGCGCCAGCAGCTTCGCGGGGGACGATCAGCCCCAGCATTTT CASSFAGDDQPQHF
NA TRBJ1-4 NA TRBV7-8 TGTGCCAGCAGCTCCTCGGATGCAACTTACGAAAAACTGTTTTTT CASSSSDATYEKLFF
NA TRBJ1-5 NA TRBV3-1 TGTGCCAGCAGCCAAGGACGGACTAGATATAGCAATCAGCCCCAGCATTTT CASSQGRTRYSNQPQHF
few TRBJ2-6 NA TRBV5-1 TGCGCCAGCAGCCAGTCGACGGGTGGGGCCAACGTCCTGACTTTC CASSQSTGGANVLTF
few TRBJ1-2 NA TRBV7-8 TGTGCCAGCAGCTTAGCGCAGGGGACCTATGGCTACACCTTC CASSLAQGTYGYTF
many TRBJ2-1 NA TRBV7-9 TGTGCCAGCAGCTCAGGGGGGGGAAGCCTCAATGAGCAGTTCTTC CASSSGGGSLNEQFF
many TRBJ1-4 NA TRBV6-5 TGTGCCAGCAGTTACTCGCCGGGGGACGAAAAACTGTTTTTT CASSYSPGDEKLFF
NA TRBJ2-3 NA TRBV18 TGTGCCAGTCCAGCAGGGGAGGGAGATACGCAGTATTTT CASPAGEGDTQYF
NA TRBJ2-5 NA TRBV7-2 TGTGCCAGCAGCTTAAACGGCAGACCAGAGACCCAGTACTTC CASSLNGRPETQYF
few TRBJ1-1 TRBD1 TRBV19 TGTGCCAGTAGTATTGGAGCACCAGACAGGGGAACTGAAGCTTTCTTT CASSIGAPDRGTEAFF
many TRBJ2-3 NA TRBV5-1 TGCGCCAGCAGCTTTGAGGGTTCAGATACGCAGTATTTT CASSFEGSDTQYF
few TRBJ1-4 NA TRBV9 TGTGCCAGCAGCGTATCTGAGGGAAATAATGAAAAACTGTTTTTT CASSVSEGNNEKLFF
many TRBJ1-5 NA TRBV18 TGTGCCAGCTCACCCTCGGCAGGGTATAACGCCCAGCATTTT CASSPSAGYNAQHF
few TRBJ2-3 TRBD2 TRBV9 TGTGCCAGCAGCGTAAGGAGCGGGGGCACAGATACGCAGTATTTT CASSVRSGGTDTQYF
many TRBJ2-7 TRBD1 TRBV12-3/TRBV12-4 TGTGCCAGCAGTAAACCCGGGACAGGAGGCTACGAGCAGTACTTC CASSKPGTGGYEQYF
many TRBJ2-4 NA TRBV6-2/TRBV6-3 TGTGCCAGCAGTTCTCCACGAGAGACAGGAACCATTCAGTACTTC CASSSPRETGTIQYF
many TRBJ1-6 NA TRBV12-3/TRBV12-4 TGTGCCAGCAGTCAACAGGGTACCGGTTCACCCCTCCACTTT CASSQQGTGSPLHF
many TRBJ1-1 NA TRBV14 TGTGCCAGCAGCCGGTACGTGAACACTGAAGCTTTCTTT CASSRYVNTEAFF
many TRBJ2-2 TRBD1 TRBV12-3/TRBV12-4 TGTGCCAGCAGTCGACAGGGGCCCGGGGAGCTGTTTTTT CASSRQGPGELFF
NA TRBJ1-1 NA TRBV30 TGTGCCTGGCGGTGGGGGCAGCTCACTGAAGCTTTCTTT CAWRWGQLTEAFF
many TRBJ2-2 NA TRBV5-1 TGCGCCAGCAGCTTCCGGAGGGGCATAGACGGGGAGCTGTTTTTT CASSFRRGIDGELFF
NA TRBJ1-1 NA TRBV4-3 TGCGCCAGCAGCCAGGCTCATGAATCCATGAACACTGAAGCTTTCTTT CASSQAHESMNTEAFF
NA TRBJ1-2 NA TRBV4-3 TGCGCCAGCAGCCAAGGGGGAGGAGCCGGGCGGAACAACTATGGCTACACCTTC CASSQGGGAGRNNYGYTF
NA TRBJ1-2 NA TRBV2 TGTGCCAGCAGTGAGAATGGTTATGGCTACACCTTC CASSENGYGYTF
many TRBJ2-7 NA TRBV29-1 TGCAGCGTTGGCCAGGGTTTCTACGAGCAGTACTTC CSVGQGFYEQYF
NA TRBJ2-3 NA TRBV5-4 TGTGCCGGCAGCTTGGTGGGTGATACGCAGTATTTT CAGSLVGDTQYF
many TRBJ1-5 NA TRBV5-1 TGCGCCAGCAGCTTTGAAGGGAGCCAGCCCCAGCATTTT CASSFEGSQPQHF
many TRBJ2-5 NA TRBV6-1 TGTGCCAGCAGTGGAACCGACGGGGGCAGGGAGACCCAGTACTTC CASSGTDGGRETQYF